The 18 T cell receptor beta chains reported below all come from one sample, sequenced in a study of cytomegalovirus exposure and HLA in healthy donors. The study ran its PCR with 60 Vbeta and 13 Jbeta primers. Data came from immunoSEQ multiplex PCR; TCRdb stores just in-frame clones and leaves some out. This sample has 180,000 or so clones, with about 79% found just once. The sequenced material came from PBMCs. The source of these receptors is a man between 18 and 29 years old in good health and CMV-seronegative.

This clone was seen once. The CDR3 protein is CASSPSGVRVATEAFF. CDR3 bases: TGTGCCAGCAGCCCGAGTGGGGTCAGGGTGGCCACTGAAGCTTTCTTT. The chain has TRBV7-2 and TRBJ1-1, with a possible D match to TRBD1 (5 bases). CDR3 size: 16 residues. V lost 5 bases, J lost 4 bases, and 20 bases lay in between. The germline gives CDR1 SGHTA, CDR2 FQGNSA.

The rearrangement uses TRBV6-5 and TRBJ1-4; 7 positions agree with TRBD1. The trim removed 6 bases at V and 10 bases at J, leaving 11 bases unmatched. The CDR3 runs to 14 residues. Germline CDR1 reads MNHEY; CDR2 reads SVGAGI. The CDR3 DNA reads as TGTGCCAGCAGCCCCCCAGGGGGTTACGGAAAACTGTTTTTT. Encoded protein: CASSPPGGYGKLFF.

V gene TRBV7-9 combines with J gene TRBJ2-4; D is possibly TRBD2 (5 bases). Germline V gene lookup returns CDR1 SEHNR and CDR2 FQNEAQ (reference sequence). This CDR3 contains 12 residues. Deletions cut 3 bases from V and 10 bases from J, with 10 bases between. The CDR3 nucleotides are TGTGCCAGCAGCTTCGCGGGTTTTATTCAGTACTTC. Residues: CASSFAGFIQYF.

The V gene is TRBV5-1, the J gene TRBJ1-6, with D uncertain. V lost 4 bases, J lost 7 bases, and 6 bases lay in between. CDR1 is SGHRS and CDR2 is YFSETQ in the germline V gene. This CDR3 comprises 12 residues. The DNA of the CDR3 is TGCGCCAGCAGCCGGGAGAATTCACCCCTCCACTTT. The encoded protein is CASSRENSPLHF.

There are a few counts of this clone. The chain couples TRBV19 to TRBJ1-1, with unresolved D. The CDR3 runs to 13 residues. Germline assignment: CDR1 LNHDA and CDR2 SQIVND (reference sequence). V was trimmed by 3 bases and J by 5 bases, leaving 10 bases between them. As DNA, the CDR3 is TGTGCCAGTAGTATGAAGAGAGGAACTGAAGCTTTCTTT. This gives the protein CASSMKRGTEAFF.

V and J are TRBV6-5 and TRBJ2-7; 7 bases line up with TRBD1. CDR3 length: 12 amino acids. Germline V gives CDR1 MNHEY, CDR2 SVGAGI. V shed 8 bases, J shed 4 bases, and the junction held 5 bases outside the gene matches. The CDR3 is CASSYRGYEQYF. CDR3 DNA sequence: TGTGCCAGCTCCTACAGGGGTTACGAGCAGTACTTC.

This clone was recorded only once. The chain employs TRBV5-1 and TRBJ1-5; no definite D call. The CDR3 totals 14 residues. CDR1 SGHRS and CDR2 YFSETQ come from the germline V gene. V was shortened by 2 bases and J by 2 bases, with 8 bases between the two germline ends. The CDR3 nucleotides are TGCGCCAGCAGCTTCGGGAGCGGCAATCAGCCCCAGCATTTT. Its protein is CASSFGSGNQPQHF. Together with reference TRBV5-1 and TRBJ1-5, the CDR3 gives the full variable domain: KAGVTQTPRYLIKTRGQQVTLSCSPISGHRSVSWYQQTPGQGLQFLFEYFSETQRNKGNFPGRFSGRQFSNSRSEMNVSTLELGDSALYLCASSFGSGNQPQHFGDGTRLSIL.

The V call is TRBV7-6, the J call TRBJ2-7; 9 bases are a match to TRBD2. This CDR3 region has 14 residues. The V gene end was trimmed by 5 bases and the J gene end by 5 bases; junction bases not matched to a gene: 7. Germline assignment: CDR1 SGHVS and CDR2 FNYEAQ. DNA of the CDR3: TGTGCCAGCAGCCACGGTAGCGGGAGAGACGAGCAGTACTTC. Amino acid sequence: CASSHGSGRDEQYF. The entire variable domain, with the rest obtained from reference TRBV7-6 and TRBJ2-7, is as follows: GAGVSQSPRYKVTKRGQDVALRCDPISGHVSLYWYRQALGQGPEFLTYFNYEAQQDKSGLPNDRFSAERPEGSISTLTIQRTEQRDSAMYRCASSHGSGRDEQYFGPGTRLTVT.

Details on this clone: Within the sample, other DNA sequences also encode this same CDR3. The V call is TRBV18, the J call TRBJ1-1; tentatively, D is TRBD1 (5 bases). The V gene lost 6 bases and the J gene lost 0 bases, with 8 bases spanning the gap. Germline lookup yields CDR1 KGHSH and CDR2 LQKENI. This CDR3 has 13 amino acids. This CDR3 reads CASSPDMNTEAFF. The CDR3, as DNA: TGTGCCAGCTCCCCGGACATGAACACTGAAGCTTTCTTT.

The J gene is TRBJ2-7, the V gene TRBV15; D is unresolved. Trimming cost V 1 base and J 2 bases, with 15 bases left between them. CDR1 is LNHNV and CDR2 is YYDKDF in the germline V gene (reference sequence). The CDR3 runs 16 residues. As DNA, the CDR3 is TGTGCCACCAGCAGAGGGTTAGGCAGGCCGACCTACGAGCAGTACTTC. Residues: CATSRGLGRPTYEQYF. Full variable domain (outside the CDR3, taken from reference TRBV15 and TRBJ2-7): DAMVIQNPRYQVTQFGKPVTLSCSQTLNHNVMYWYQQKSSQAPKLLFHYYDKDFNNEADTPDNFQSRRPNTSFCFLDIRSPGLGDTAMYLCATSRGLGRPTYEQYFGPGTRLTVT.

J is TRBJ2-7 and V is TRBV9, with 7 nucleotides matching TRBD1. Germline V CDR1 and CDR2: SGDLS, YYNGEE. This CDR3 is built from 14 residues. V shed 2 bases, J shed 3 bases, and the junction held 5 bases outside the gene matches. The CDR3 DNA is TGTGCCAGCAGCGTGGGACAGCGCGGCTACGAGCAGTACTTC. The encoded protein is CASSVGQRGYEQYF.

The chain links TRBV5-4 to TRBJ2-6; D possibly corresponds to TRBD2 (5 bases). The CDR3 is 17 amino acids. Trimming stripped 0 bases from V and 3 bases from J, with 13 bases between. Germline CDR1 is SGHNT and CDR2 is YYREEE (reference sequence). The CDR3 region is CASSLERGSLGANVLTF. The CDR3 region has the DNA TGTGCCAGCAGCTTGGAACGGGGTTCGCTTGGGGCCAACGTCCTGACTTTC.

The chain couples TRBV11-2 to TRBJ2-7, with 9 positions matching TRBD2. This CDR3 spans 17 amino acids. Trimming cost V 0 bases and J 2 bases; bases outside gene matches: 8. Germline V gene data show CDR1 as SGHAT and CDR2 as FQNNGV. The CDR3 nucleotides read TGTGCCAGCAGCTTAGATCGGGTGACTAGCGGTACCTACGAGCAGTACTTC. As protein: CASSLDRVTSGTYEQYF.

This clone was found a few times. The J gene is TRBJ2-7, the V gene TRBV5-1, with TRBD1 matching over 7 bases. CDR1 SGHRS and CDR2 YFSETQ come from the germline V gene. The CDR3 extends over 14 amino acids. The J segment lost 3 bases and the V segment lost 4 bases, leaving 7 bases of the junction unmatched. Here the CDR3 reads CASSRTGTDYEQYF. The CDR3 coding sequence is TGCGCCAGCAGCCGAACGGGGACAGACTACGAGCAGTACTTC.

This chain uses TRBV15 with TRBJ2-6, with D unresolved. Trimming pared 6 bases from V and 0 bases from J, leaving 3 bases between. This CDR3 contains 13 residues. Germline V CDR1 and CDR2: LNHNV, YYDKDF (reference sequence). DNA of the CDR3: TGTGCCACCAGAGCCTCTGGGGCCAACGTCCTGACTTTC. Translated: CATRASGANVLTF.

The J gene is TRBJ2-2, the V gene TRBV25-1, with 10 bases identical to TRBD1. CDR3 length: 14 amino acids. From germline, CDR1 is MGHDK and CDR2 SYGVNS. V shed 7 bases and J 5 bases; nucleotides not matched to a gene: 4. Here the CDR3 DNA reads TGTGCCAGCAAGGGGACAGGGGTAACCGGGGAGCTGTTTTTT. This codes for CASKGTGVTGELFF.

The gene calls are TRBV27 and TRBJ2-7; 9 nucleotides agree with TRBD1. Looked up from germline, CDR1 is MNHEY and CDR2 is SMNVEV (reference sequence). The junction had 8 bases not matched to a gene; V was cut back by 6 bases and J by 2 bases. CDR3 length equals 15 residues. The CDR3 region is CASSAGTGIAYEQYF. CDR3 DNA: TGTGCCAGCAGCGCCGGGACAGGGATCGCCTACGAGCAGTACTTC.

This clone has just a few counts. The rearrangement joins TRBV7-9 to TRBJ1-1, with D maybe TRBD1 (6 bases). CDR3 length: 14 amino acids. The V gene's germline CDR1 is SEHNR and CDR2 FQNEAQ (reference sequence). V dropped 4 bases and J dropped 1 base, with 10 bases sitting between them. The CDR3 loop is CASSSTQGNTEAFF. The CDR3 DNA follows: TGTGCCAGCAGCTCCACACAGGGGAACACTGAAGCTTTCTTT.